The 21 T cell receptor beta chains below were found in one sample sequenced in a study of cytomegalovirus exposure and HLA in healthy donors. The method was immunoSEQ multiplex PCR; TCRdb's version includes in-frame clones alone and lacks a portion of them. The profile shows tens of thousands of clones, 84% of them singletons. The source material was PBMCs. Receptors originate from a woman younger than 35 in good health and CMV-seropositive.

The chain is built from TRBV28 and TRBJ2-7; 11 bases align to TRBD1. Germline loops: CDR1 MDHEN, CDR2 SYDVKM. This CDR3 has 15 residues. The ends lost 6 bases at V and 5 bases at J; junction bases unmatched: 9. CDR3 region: CASSLVGQGADEQYF. CDR3 in DNA: TGTGCCAGCAGCTTAGTTGGACAGGGGGCGGACGAGCAGTACTTC.

This clone was detected once. The rearrangement joins TRBV28 to TRBJ1-1, with 10 positions matching TRBD1. The CDR3 is made up of 15 amino acids. In germline, CDR1 is MDHEN, CDR2 SYDVKM. J was trimmed by 4 bases and V by 5 bases; bases with no gene match: 7. The CDR3 coding sequence is TGTGCCAGCAGTGTCCGGACAGGGGGGGGCACTGAAGCTTTCTTT. Translating gives CASSVRTGGGTEAFF. Together with reference TRBV28 and TRBJ1-1, the CDR3 gives the full variable domain: DVKVTQSSRYLVKRTGEKVFLECVQDMDHENMFWYRQDPGLGLRLIYFSYDVKMKEKGDIPEGYSVSREKKERFSLILESASTNQTSMYLCASSVRTGGGTEAFFGQGTRLTVV.

The CDR3 sequence is CASSSIAGGGTETQYF. The CDR3 DNA sequence: TGTGCCAGCAGCTCAATAGCGGGGGGAGGTACAGAGACCCAGTACTTC. The rearrangement uses TRBV7-2 and TRBJ2-5; TRBD2 matches at 10 bases. J was trimmed by 4 bases and V by 4 bases; bases with no gene match: 9. Germline V gene data show CDR1 as SGHTA and CDR2 as FQGNSA. The CDR3 is 16 amino acids.

The table lists this clone with a count of one. The chain combines TRBV4-3 with TRBJ2-1; 8 positions agree with TRBD2. V lost 2 bases and J lost 1; bases outside the gene matches: 1. The germline V gene has CDR1 LGHNA and CDR2 YSLEER. The CDR3 sequence is 15 residues long. The CDR3 loop is CASSQTSGSYNEQFF. CDR3 nucleotide sequence: TGCGCCAGCAGCCAAACTAGCGGATCCTACAATGAGCAGTTCTTC.

This sequence joins TRBV18 and TRBJ2-3; D is ambiguous. The CDR3 consists of 13 residues. The germline gives CDR1 KGHSH, CDR2 LQKENI. Trimming stripped 10 bases from V and 1 base from J, with 12 bases between. CDR3 in DNA: TGTGCCAACTCCTTAGCTGGCACAGATACGCAGTATTTT. Its translation is CANSLAGTDTQYF.

The chain has TRBV11-2 and TRBJ2-5; D is possibly TRBD2 (5 bases). CDR3 length: 15 residues. The V end lost 0 bases, the J end lost 4 bases, and 12 bases lay between the germline ends. Germline values: CDR1 SGHAT, CDR2 FQNNGV. DNA for the CDR3: TGTGCCAGCAGCTTAGAATGGCAGGCGGGAGAGACCCAGTACTTC. This translates into CASSLEWQAGETQYF.

V and J are TRBV6-1 and TRBJ1-2, with 8 bases matching TRBD1. The trim removed 6 bases at V and 2 bases at J, leaving 5 bases unmatched. CDR3 size: 14 residues. Germline CDR1 is MNHNS and CDR2 is SASEGT. The CDR3 is CASRVWTGNYGYTF. In nucleotides, the CDR3 is TGTGCCAGCAGGGTTTGGACAGGGAACTATGGCTACACCTTC.

The rearrangement joins TRBV6-6 to TRBJ1-2, with 10 positions matching TRBD1. V shed 4 bases, J shed 8 bases, and the junction held 10 bases outside the gene matches. The germline gives CDR1 MNHNY, CDR2 SVGAGI (reference sequence). This CDR3 region has 15 residues. The CDR3 sequence is CASSFETGGARGYTF. The CDR3, as DNA: TGTGCCAGCAGTTTTGAGACAGGGGGCGCGAGGGGCTACACCTTC.

The V and J genes are TRBV28 and TRBJ1-2; unclear D gene. V gave up 3 bases and J gave up 4 bases, with 9 bases separating them. The CDR3 loop spans 13 amino acids. Looked up from germline, CDR1 is MDHEN and CDR2 is SYDVKM. CDR3 sequence (DNA): TGTGCCAGCAGTTTGCCCGAGATCTATGGCTACACCTTC. It codes for CASSLPEIYGYTF.

This clone was detected once. The chain recombines TRBV4-1 with TRBJ2-6; 7 bases are a match to TRBD1. The CDR3 is made up of 17 amino acids. The V gene's germline CDR1 is MGHRA and CDR2 YSYEKL. V lost 0 bases and J lost 2; bases outside the gene matches: 4. The CDR3 spells CASSQDLDRAGANVLTF. The CDR3 nucleotides read TGCGCCAGCAGCCAAGATCTTGACAGGGCTGGGGCCAACGTCCTGACTTTC.

This chain uses TRBV12-5 with TRBJ2-1; 9 bases are a match to TRBD2. Germline V gene lookup returns CDR1 LGHNT and CDR2 FRNRAP. The J segment lost 1 base and the V segment lost 3 bases, leaving 4 bases of the junction unmatched. The CDR3 runs 16 residues. CDR3 region: CASGLQAGGSYNEQFF. DNA for the CDR3: TGTGCTAGTGGTTTACAAGCGGGGGGTTCCTACAATGAGCAGTTCTTC.

The chain couples TRBV6-1 to TRBJ2-2, with D tentatively TRBD2 (5 bases). Between the trimmed V and J ends, which lost 3 bases and 5 bases, there was a span of 10 bases. The CDR3 contains 14 residues. Germline CDR1 is MNHNS and CDR2 is SASEGT. The CDR3 region is CASSDWGETGELFF. The CDR3, as DNA: TGTGCCAGCAGTGACTGGGGAGAGACCGGGGAGCTGTTTTTT.

This clone was detected only once. The rearrangement links TRBV2 to TRBJ2-7, with no clear D. This CDR3 has 12 amino acids. V lost 4 bases and J 5 bases, leaving 9 bases between the germline ends. Per germline, CDR1 SNHLY and CDR2 FYNNEI. CDR3: CASSVQFDEQYF. The CDR3 nucleotides are TGTGCCAGCAGTGTCCAGTTCGACGAGCAGTACTTC.

The CDR3 DNA sequence: TGTGCCAGCAGTCCGATGGGGACAGGGACCCTCAATGAGCAGTTCTTC. As protein: CASSPMGTGTLNEQFF. V is TRBV28 and J is TRBJ2-1; TRBD1 aligns across 9 bases. Germline V CDR1 and CDR2: MDHEN, SYDVKM. Trimming removed 5 bases from V and 6 bases from J; junction bases left unmatched: 11. This CDR3 is built from 16 residues.

This clone was seen more than once but under ten times. This chain joins TRBV10-1 and TRBJ2-7, with 8 bases fitting TRBD2. Germline trimming cut 3 bases from V and 1 base from J; bases unmatched to any gene: 2. From germline, CDR1 is WNHNN and CDR2 SYGVQD (reference sequence). CDR3 length: 14 amino acids. Written as DNA, the CDR3 is TGCGCCAGCAGTGAAATAGCGGGGTCCTACGAGCAGTACTTC. As protein: CASSEIAGSYEQYF.

The V call is TRBV2, the J call TRBJ2-7; 11 nucleotides align to TRBD1. Germline V gene data show CDR1 as SNHLY and CDR2 as FYNNEI. This CDR3 spans 14 amino acids. With V trimmed by 8 bases and J by 6 bases, 9 bases remained unmatched. CDR3 in DNA: TGTGCCAGCTTCAACGGACAGGGGGCGGGCGAGCAGTACTTC. It encodes CASFNGQGAGEQYF.

The chain uses TRBV2 and TRBJ2-5; TRBD2 might be the D (6 bases). V was cut by 5 bases and J by 1 base, with 23 bases left in between. Germline CDR1 SNHLY, CDR2 FYNNEI. The CDR3 contains 18 residues. The CDR3 DNA is TGTGCCAGCAGTTCCGATCGGGACTCGTTTTCTGCCCAAGAGACCCAGTACTTC. It encodes CASSSDRDSFSAQETQYF. Together with reference TRBV2 and TRBJ2-5, the CDR3 gives the full variable domain: EPEVTQTPSHQVTQMGQEVILRCVPISNHLYFYWYRQILGQKVEFLVSFYNNEISEKSEIFDDQFSVERPDGSNFTLKIRSTKLEDSAMYFCASSSDRDSFSAQETQYFGPGTRLLVL.

The V and J genes are TRBV5-8 and TRBJ2-2; tentatively, D is TRBD1 (6 bases). Trimming took off 2 bases at V and 2 bases at J, with 7 bases between the two ends. The CDR3 consists of 14 residues. Germline V gene lookup returns CDR1 SGHTS and CDR2 YDEGEE. This chain's CDR3 is CASSFGGNTGELFF. CDR3 DNA: TGTGCCAGCAGCTTTGGGGGCAACACCGGGGAGCTGTTTTTT.

The CDR3 DNA reads as TGCGCCAGCAGCCAAGGTTTGACTAGCGGGTCCTACGAGCAGTACTTC. This encodes CASSQGLTSGSYEQYF. The rearrangement joins TRBV4-3 to TRBJ2-7; 10 nucleotides agree with TRBD2. Germline-derived CDR1 and CDR2 are LGHNA and YSLEER. The CDR3 has 16 amino acids. The trim removed 1 base at V and 1 base at J, leaving 4 bases unmatched.

The chain carries TRBV9 and TRBJ1-2; 8 bases map to TRBD1. CDR1 SGDLS and CDR2 YYNGEE come from the germline V gene. After removal of 4 bases from V and 6 bases from J, the junction contained 14 bases not matched to a gene. This CDR3 is 16 amino acids long. The CDR3 DNA reads as TGTGCCAGCAGCCACCAATGGACAGGGCCAAAGGATGGCTACACCTTC. Translating gives CASSHQWTGPKDGYTF.

This clone has a single count. V and J are TRBV19 and TRBJ1-2; D may be TRBD1 (6 bases). The V gene's germline CDR1 is LNHDA and CDR2 SQIVND (reference sequence). The CDR3 consists of 14 residues. V was cut by 7 bases and J by 0 bases, with 12 bases left in between. The CDR3 region is CASTSDSANYGYTF. Written as DNA, the CDR3 is TGTGCCAGTACCTCGGACAGCGCTAACTATGGCTACACCTTC.